This TCR beta chain was profiled in a study of blood T cell repertoires in COVID-19. Study as a whole: Some COVID-19 samples were acute and others convalescent; all came from the United States, Italy and Spain. Nucleic acid was either cDNA or gDNA, and it came from T cells, B-cell-depleted T cells, or PBMCs.

Original handling: Counts of nucleated cells, estimated from reference gene primer amplification, were obtained. Some clones are missing from TCRdb's copy, which holds only in-frame ones; the method was immunoSEQ multiplex PCR. V, J and clone size are those of that table, while D and trimming were read from the DNA. Of under 200,000 clones in the sample, 86% were seen once. The CDR3 is 14 residues long. Germline assignment: CDR1 SGHAT and CDR2 FQDESV (reference sequence). The germline V and J ends were trimmed by 4 bases and 6 bases, with 14 bases remaining between them. This receptor was obtained from a man aged 65-85 years with acute or convalescent COVID-19. The chain employs TRBV11-1 and TRBJ2-3; D is ambiguous. The sample taken for sequencing was peripheral blood. The CDR3 protein is CASSSQFRSDTQYF. CDR3 coding DNA: TGTGCCAGCAGCTCTCAATTCAGGTCGGATACGCAGTATTTT.